The rows below give T cell receptor beta chains drawn from one sample of a study. TCRdb used MiXCR to reprocess the RT-PCR reads, holding one entry per CDR3 protein. Here the sample spans more than 600,000 distinct CDR3 sequences, 11% to 15% being singletons. Sequenced: memory CD4+ T cells from blood. All receptors derive from a female donor in good health, serving as a healthy control. Each CDR3 is given with its conserved first and last residue.

TRBJ2-2 | TRBV4-3 | CASSQDPRGRAGELFF
TRBJ1-5 | TRBV5-6 | CASSAGQGAIRPQHF
TRBJ2-7 | TRBV24-1 | CATSDPDRGPNEQYF
TRBJ2-3 | TRBV20-1 | CSASFGGRAMDTQYF
TRBJ2-7 | TRBV5-4 | CASSLEVRGGDYEQYF
TRBJ2-1 | TRBV23-1 | CASLAWTSGRTNYNEQFF
TRBJ1-2 | TRBV20-1 | CSAREPPYGYTF
TRBJ2-1 | TRBV11-2 | CASSLVGGSSSHEQFF
TRBJ1-2 | TRBV12-3/TRBV12-4 | CASSPGRVSYGYTF
TRBJ2-7 | TRBV7-2 | CASSLEQGSAYEQYF
TRBJ1-5 | TRBV12-3/TRBV12-4 | CASSPETRSGNQPQHF
TRBJ2-7 | TRBV7-2 | CASTDTREGEQYF
TRBJ1-1 | TRBV29-1 | CRVIRDRNMNTEAFF
TRBJ2-2 | TRBV12-3/TRBV12-4 | CASSSAGKGYTGELFF
TRBJ2-1 | TRBV21-1 | CASRSTNYNEQFF
TRBJ2-5 | TRBV20-1 | CSARRGQGAGETQYF
TRBJ1-1 | TRBV5-1 | CASSLGDTNTEAFF
TRBJ2-5 | TRBV10-3 | CAISESSSRVTQYF
TRBJ2-3 | TRBV24-1 | CATTPGTGKSVLDTQYF
TRBJ2-7 | TRBV6-1 | CASSVGTGEYEQYF
TRBJ2-2 | TRBV5-1 | CATSLSRGFRFSGELFF
TRBJ2-2 | TRBV12-3/TRBV12-4 | CASNDRANTGELFF
TRBJ1-3 | TRBV3-1 | CASSQDRVPGNTIYF
TRBJ2-3 | TRBV20-1 | CSALTKAGGPSDTQYF
TRBJ1-3 | TRBV11-2 | CASSLQGVNSGNTIYF
TRBJ1-6 | TRBV20-1 | CSATYQGLGALNSPLHF
TRBJ2-1 | TRBV28 | CASSQHLAGASYNEQFF
TRBJ2-3 | TRBV12-3/TRBV12-4 | CASSTGFIHQDTQYF
TRBJ2-5 | TRBV18 | CASSSDPWETQYF
TRBJ2-3 | TRBV20-1 | CSARGGGVFRLDTQYF
TRBJ2-3 | TRBV24-1 | CATSGLKAGGTDTQYF
TRBJ2-2 | TRBV27 | CASSFQPATGELFF
TRBJ1-1 | TRBV9 | CASSAQGSLNTEAFF
TRBJ1-4 | TRBV7-9 | CASTSPGQGEEKLFF
TRBJ2-5 | TRBV5-1 | CASSLDPSRGTQYF
TRBJ2-5 | TRBV10-3 | CASQSQVSQETQYF
TRBJ1-2 | TRBV6-1 | CASSIPGANYGYTF
TRBJ2-7 | TRBV28 | CASSFFQGHTYSYEQYF
TRBJ1-1 | TRBV20-1 | CTTQLRGRGRYEAFF
TRBJ2-3 | TRBV5-5 | CASSYFKGGGADTQYF
TRBJ2-1 | TRBV12-3/TRBV12-4 | CASSFGLAGAGEQFF
TRBJ2-7 | TRBV5-1 | CASSTAQGSNRYEQYF